One sample yielded the 5 T cell receptor beta chains listed below, sequenced in a study of T cells expressing NK-cell markers. TCRdb derives one entry per CDR3 protein from the 5' RACE reads, leaving out DNA. Recorded for this sample: 350,000 to 400,000 distinct CDR3 sequences. The specimen sequenced was blood T cells: a sorted CD56 or NKG2C T cell subset, CD4+ or CD8+ T cells, or bulk PBMC T cells (not recorded which). These receptors came from a woman aged 45-65 years in good health.

The V gene is TRBV11-2, the J gene TRBJ2-3. The germline V gene encodes CDR1 SGHAT and CDR2 FQNNGV. The CDR3 has 16 amino acids. The chain's CDR3 is CASSLEMGASTDTQYF.

The rearrangement links TRBV7-2 to TRBJ2-5; checking the TCRdb D call of TRBD2 is not possible without DNA. The CDR3 sequence is 14 residues long. Germline V lookup: CDR1 SGHTA, CDR2 FQGNSA. The CDR3 protein is CASNQAGRGETQYF.

The chain is built from TRBV12-3 or TRBV12-4 and TRBJ1-5; with no DNA, the TCRdb D assignment of TRBD1 cannot be verified. The CDR3 loop spans 14 amino acids. The CDR3 region is CASSHTGADQPQHF.

The chain is built from TRBV21-1 and TRBJ1-2; TCRdb's D call of TRBD1 is untestable without DNA. TRBV21-1 is given as a pseudogene. The CDR3 consists of 14 residues. This CDR3 reads CASSKQGCHRGYTF.

The chain employs TRBV28 and TRBJ2-3; TCRdb's D call, TRBD1, is unchecked because there is no DNA. Germline lookup yields CDR1 MDHEN and CDR2 SYDVKM. The CDR3 length is 15 residues. CDR3 sequence reads: CASKLGRGRTDTQYF.